The entry below gives a single T cell receptor (beta chain) sequence along with its context. The sample is drawn from a study of technical replicates of blood from several donors. Only in-frame clones appear in the TCRdb table, and some are missing; sequencing was by immunoSEQ multiplex PCR. The data show 65,000 to 90,000 clones, with approximately 98% seen just once and approximately 0.2% held by the top ten. Germline lookup yields CDR1 SQVTM and CDR2 ANQGSEA. There are 14 residues in the CDR3. V was clipped by 3 bases and J by 4 bases, with 16 bases between them. The sample comprised T cells isolated from PBMCs. This receptor was obtained from a human donor in good health. The chain is built from TRBV29-1 and TRBJ2-7; perhaps TRBD2 as D (6 bases). CDR3: CSVDVDGGAYEQYF. The CDR3 bases are TGCAGCGTTGACGTGGACGGCGGGGCGTACGAGCAGTACTTC.